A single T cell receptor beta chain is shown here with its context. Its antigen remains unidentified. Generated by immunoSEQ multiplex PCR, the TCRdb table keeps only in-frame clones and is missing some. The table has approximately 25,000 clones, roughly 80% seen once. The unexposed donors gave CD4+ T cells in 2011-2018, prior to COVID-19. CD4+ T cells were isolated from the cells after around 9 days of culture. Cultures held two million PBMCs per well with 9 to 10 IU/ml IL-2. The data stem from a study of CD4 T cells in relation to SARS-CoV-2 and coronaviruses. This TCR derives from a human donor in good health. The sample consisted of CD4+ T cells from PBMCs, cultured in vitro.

The CDR3 here is CASSLAGATDTQYF. The DNA for the CDR3 is TGTGCCAGCAGTTTAGCAGGGGCCACAGATACGCAGTATTTT. The chain couples TRBV28 to TRBJ2-3; tentative D call: TRBD1 (6 bases). Trimming pared 2 bases from V and 2 bases from J, leaving 8 bases between. The CDR3 extends over 14 amino acids. The germline V gene encodes CDR1 MDHEN and CDR2 SYDVKM.